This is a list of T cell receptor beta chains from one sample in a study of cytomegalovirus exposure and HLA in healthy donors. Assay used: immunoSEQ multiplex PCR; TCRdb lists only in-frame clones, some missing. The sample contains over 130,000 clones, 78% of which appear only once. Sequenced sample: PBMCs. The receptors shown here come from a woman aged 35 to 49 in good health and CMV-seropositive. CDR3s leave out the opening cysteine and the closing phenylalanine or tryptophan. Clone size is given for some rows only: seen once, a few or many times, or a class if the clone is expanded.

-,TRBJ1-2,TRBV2,ASRGDRALGYT
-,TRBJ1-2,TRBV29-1,SVDPPDGYT
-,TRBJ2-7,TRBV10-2,ASRTGQGGLYEQY
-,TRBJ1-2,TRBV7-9,ASSLAQGTDYGYT
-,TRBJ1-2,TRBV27,ATDWGGDGYT
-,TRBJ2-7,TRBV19,ASSVGLADAYEQY
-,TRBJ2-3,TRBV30,AWSVDITDTQY
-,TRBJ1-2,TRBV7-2,ASSKGKYGYT
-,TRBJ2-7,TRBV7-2,ASSFRTSREQY
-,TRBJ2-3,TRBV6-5,ASSLQASTDTQY
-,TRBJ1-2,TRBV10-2,ASMKQGTYGYT
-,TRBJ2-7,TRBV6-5,ASSYSRLAGGEQY
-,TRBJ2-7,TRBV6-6,ASRGGSGEQY
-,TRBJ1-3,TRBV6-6,ASSLIMGAGNTIY
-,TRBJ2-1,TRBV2,ASSFGLAGVLDEQF
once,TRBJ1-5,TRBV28,ASSFGSNQPQH
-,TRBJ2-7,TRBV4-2,ASSLPGGASGKYEQY
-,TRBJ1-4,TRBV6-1,ASSESGQEDEKLF
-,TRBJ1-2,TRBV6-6,ASSYLQDYGYT
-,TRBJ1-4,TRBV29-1,SVGTDEKLF
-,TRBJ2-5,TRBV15,ATSRTRQETQY
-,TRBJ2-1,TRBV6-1,ATNYNEQF
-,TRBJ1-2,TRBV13,ASSAGTGGIKYGYT
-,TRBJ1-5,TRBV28,ASSLLGQGGNQPQH
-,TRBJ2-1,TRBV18,ASSPQGQTYNEQF
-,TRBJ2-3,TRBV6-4,ASSDAGVADTQY
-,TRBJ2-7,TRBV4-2,ASSRRGGRIGYEQY
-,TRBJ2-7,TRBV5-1,ASSSGGLQGYEQY
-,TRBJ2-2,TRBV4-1,ASSQEGGLAGTYTGELF
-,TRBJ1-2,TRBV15,ATRTGYNYGYT
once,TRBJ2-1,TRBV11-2,ASSHTRREGPGNEQF
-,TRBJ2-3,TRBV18,ASSDDRAATDTQY
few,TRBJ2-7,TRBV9,ASSVGGLAEQY
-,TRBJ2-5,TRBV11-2,ASSLAGVETQY
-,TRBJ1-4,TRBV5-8,ASSFRQAINEKLF
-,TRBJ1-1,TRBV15,ATSRGGTGNTEAF
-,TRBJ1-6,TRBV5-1,ASSLAEDSPLH
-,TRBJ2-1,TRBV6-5,ASSYSILAGGGEQF
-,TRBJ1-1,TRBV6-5,ASSYSMAGYEAF
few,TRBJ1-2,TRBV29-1,SVLEGASRQGYGYT
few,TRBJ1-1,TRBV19,ASSVLPGTEAF
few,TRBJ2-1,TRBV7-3,ASSLYVGLAGGPPGNEQF
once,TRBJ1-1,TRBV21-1,ASRLQGNTEAF
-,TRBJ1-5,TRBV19,ASTTITSGGFQPQH
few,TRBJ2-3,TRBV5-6,ASSGLGTDTQY
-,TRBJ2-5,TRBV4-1,ASSQGTSGIETQY